Shown below are 13 T cell receptor beta chains from a single sample sequenced in a study of post-analysis software for immune sequencing data. Study conclusions and caveats: The five TRBV segments detected at higher frequency in patients than in controls included TRBV5-6, TRBV5-1 and TRBV20-1.

Included in the TCR beta cDNA libraries were unique molecular identifiers. TCRdb reprocessed the PCR reads with MiXCR, giving one entry per CDR3 protein. The data contain approximately 440,000 distinct CDR3 sequences, under 55% of them singletons. These receptors lack a known antigen. The sample consisted of blood. The source is a girl under 18 with multiple sclerosis.

V and J are TRBV7-9 and TRBJ2-7; D not resolved. The V gene's germline CDR1 is SEHNR and CDR2 FQNEAQ (reference sequence). Trimming shortened V by 3 bases and J by 2 bases, and 8 bases separated the two germline ends. The CDR3 contains 13 residues. CDR3: CASSFMATYEQYF. In nucleotides, the CDR3 is TGTGCCAGCAGCTTTATGGCCACCTACGAGCAGTACTTC.

This clonotype came up once. This chain connects TRBV4-2 to TRBJ1-2; no reliable D call. This CDR3 comprises 11 residues. CDR1 and CDR2 (germline): LGHNA, YNFKEQ. Trimming removed 6 bases from V and 4 bases from J, with 6 bases in between. The CDR3 region is CASRHSYGYTF. The CDR3, as DNA: TGTGCCAGCAGACACAGCTATGGCTACACCTTC.

The gene calls are TRBV7-3 and TRBJ2-1; 8 nucleotides line up with TRBD2. Germline V gene lookup returns CDR1 SGHTA and CDR2 FQGTGA. Trimming took 2 bases from V and 1 from J; bases not matched to a gene: 4. The CDR3 length is 16 residues. The CDR3 reads CASSLQAGASYNEQFF. The CDR3 nucleotides are TGTGCCAGCAGCTTACAAGCGGGAGCGTCCTACAATGAGCAGTTCTTC. Supplemented by reference TRBV7-3 and TRBJ2-1, the full variable domain reads GAGVSQTPSNKVTEKGKYVELRCDPISGHTALYWYRQSLGQGPEFLIYFQGTGAADDSGLPNDRFFAVRPEGSVSTLKIQRTERGDSAVYLCASSLQAGASYNEQFFGPGTRLTVL.

This clonotype was detected a few times. The CDR3 here is CASSLSRADYGYTF. The CDR3 region has the DNA TGTGCCAGCAGCTTATCCCGGGCGGACTATGGCTACACCTTC. The rearrangement uses TRBV7-2 and TRBJ1-2; D not certain. This CDR3 spans 14 amino acids. The V gene lost 2 bases and the J gene lost 3 bases, with 10 bases spanning the gap. Per germline, CDR1 SGHTA and CDR2 FQGNSA. Together with reference TRBV7-2 and TRBJ1-2, the CDR3 gives the full variable domain: GAGVSQSPSNKVTEKGKDVELRCDPISGHTALYWYRQSLGQGLEFLIYFQGNSAPDKSGLPSDRFSAERTGGSVSTLTIQRTQQEDSAVYLCASSLSRADYGYTFGSGTRLTVV.

The DNA for the CDR3 is TGCGCCAGCAGCCCGTTACTGGACGGAATTAATGAAAAACTGTTTTTT. Residues: CASSPLLDGINEKLFF. The chain carries TRBV5-1 and TRBJ1-4; D uncertain. V was pared by 4 bases and J by 4 bases, with 17 bases between. There are 16 residues in the CDR3. The germline V gene has CDR1 SGHRS and CDR2 YFSETQ.

The chain links TRBV4-1 to TRBJ2-1, with D possibly TRBD2 on 6 matching bases. The CDR3 covers 17 residues. V dropped 0 bases and J dropped 0 bases, with 12 bases sitting between them. Germline CDR1 and CDR2: MGHRA and YSYEKL. CDR3 sequence: CASSQEGEASSYNEQFF. CDR3 nucleotides: TGCGCCAGCAGCCAAGAAGGGGAGGCGTCCTCCTACAATGAGCAGTTCTTC.

The chain links TRBV6-5 to TRBJ2-1; D may correspond to TRBD1 or TRBD2 (5 bases each). V was shortened by 5 bases and J by 6 bases, with 14 bases between the two germline ends. Germline values: CDR1 MNHEY, CDR2 SVGAGI. There are 14 residues in the CDR3. CDR3 DNA sequence: TGTGCCAGCAGTCCATCCTGGGGGTTCAATGAGCAGTTCTTC. Protein product: CASSPSWGFNEQFF.

This chain joins TRBV20-1 and TRBJ2-5, with D tentatively TRBD2 (7 bases). Looked up from germline, CDR1 is DFQATT and CDR2 is SNEGSKA (reference sequence). The CDR3 totals 15 residues. V lost 4 bases, J lost 7 bases, and 22 bases lay in between. The CDR3 protein is CSAINGGRVTGTQYF. The CDR3 DNA sequence: TGCAGTGCTATAAACGGGGGGCGAGTAACCGGGACCCAGTACTTC.

This clonotype came up once. V usage is TRBV2 and J usage is TRBJ2-7; D is perhaps TRBD1 or TRBD2 (5 bases each). The CDR3 has 14 amino acids. Germline CDR1 reads SNHLY; CDR2 reads FYNNEI. V was clipped by 3 bases and J by 2 bases, with 11 bases between them. The CDR3 loop is CASSDGTATYEQYF. The CDR3 DNA follows: TGTGCCAGCAGTGACGGGACCGCGACCTACGAGCAGTACTTC.

This chain uses TRBV5-1 with TRBJ2-7, with TRBD2 identical over 9 bases. There are 16 residues in the CDR3. Germline trimming cut 4 bases from V and 1 base from J; bases unmatched to any gene: 9. Per germline, CDR1 SGHRS and CDR2 YFSETQ. The CDR3 loop reads CASSRGLATASYEQYF. The CDR3 bases are TGCGCCAGCAGCAGAGGACTAGCGACGGCATCCTACGAGCAGTACTTC.

The J gene is TRBJ1-1, the V gene TRBV20-1, with D perhaps matching TRBD1 (5 bases). Germline V CDR1 and CDR2: DFQATT, SNEGSKA (reference sequence). The V and J ends lost 6 bases and 9 bases respectively, with 20 bases between them. The CDR3 sequence is 13 residues long. The CDR3 here is CSAPRTPEGQAFF. The DNA for the CDR3 is TGCAGTGCCCCCAGGACCCCCGAGGGGCAAGCTTTCTTT.

This clonotype was counted between two and nine times. The J gene is TRBJ2-1, the V gene TRBV18; 7 positions agree with TRBD2. CDR3 size: 16 residues. Losses at the gene ends were 5 bases for V and 3 bases for J; bases not matched to a gene: 10. Germline V lookup: CDR1 KGHSH, CDR2 LQKENI. DNA of the CDR3: TGTGCCAGCTCATCGACTAGCCCAGTCGGCTACAATGAGCAGTTCTTC. It is translated as CASSSTSPVGYNEQFF.

The chain couples TRBV4-1 to TRBJ2-2, with 8 bases that match TRBD2. Germline V gene data show CDR1 as MGHRA and CDR2 as YSYEKL. V lost 3 bases to trimming and J lost 1 base; unmatched junction nucleotides: 1. The CDR3 loop spans 15 amino acids. CDR3 loop: CASSQTSENTGELFF. Here the CDR3 DNA reads TGCGCCAGCAGCCAGACTAGCGAGAACACCGGGGAGCTGTTTTTT.